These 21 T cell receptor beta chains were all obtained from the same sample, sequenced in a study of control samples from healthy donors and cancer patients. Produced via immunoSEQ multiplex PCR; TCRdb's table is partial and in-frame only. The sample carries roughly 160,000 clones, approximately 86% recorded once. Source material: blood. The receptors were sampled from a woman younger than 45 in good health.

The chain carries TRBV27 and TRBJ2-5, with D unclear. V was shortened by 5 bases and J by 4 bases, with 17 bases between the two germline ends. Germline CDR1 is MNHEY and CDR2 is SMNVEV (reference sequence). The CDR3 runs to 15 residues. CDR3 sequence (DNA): TGTGCCAGCAGTGTGGGTTTGCGGCAGAGAGAGACCCAGTACTTC. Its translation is CASSVGLRQRETQYF.

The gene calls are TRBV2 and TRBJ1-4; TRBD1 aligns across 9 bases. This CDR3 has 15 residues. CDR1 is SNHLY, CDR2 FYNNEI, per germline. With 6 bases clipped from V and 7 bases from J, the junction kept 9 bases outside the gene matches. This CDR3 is CASRDRGGLGEKLFF. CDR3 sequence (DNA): TGTGCCAGCAGGGACAGGGGAGGTTTAGGTGAAAAACTGTTTTTT. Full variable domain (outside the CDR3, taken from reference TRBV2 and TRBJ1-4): EPEVTQTPSHQVTQMGQEVILRCVPISNHLYFYWYRQILGQKVEFLVSFYNNEISEKSEIFDDQFSVERPDGSNFTLKIRSTKLEDSAMYFCASRDRGGLGEKLFFGSGTQLSVL.

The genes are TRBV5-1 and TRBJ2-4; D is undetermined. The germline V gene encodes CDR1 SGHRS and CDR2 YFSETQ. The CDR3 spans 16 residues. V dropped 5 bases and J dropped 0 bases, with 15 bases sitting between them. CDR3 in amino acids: CASRYYPDVAKNIQYF. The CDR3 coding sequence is TGCGCCAGCAGATATTACCCAGACGTAGCCAAAAACATTCAGTACTTC.

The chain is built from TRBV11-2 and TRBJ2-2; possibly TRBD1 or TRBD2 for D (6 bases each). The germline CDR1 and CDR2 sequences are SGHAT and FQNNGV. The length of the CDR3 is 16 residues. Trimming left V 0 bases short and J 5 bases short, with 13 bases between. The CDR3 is CASSLDSGGGTGELFF. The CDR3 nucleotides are TGTGCCAGCAGCTTAGATAGCGGAGGGGGAACCGGGGAGCTGTTTTTT.

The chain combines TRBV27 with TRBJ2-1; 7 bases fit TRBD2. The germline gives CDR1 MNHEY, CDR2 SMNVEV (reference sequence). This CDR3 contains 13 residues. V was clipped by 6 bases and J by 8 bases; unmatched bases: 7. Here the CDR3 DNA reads TGTGCCAGCAGCCTGGGGGGGTTCTATGAGCAGTTCTTC. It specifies CASSLGGFYEQFF.

In nucleotides, the CDR3 is TGCGCCAGCAGCGTCCAGGGACAGGGGGCCGGGGAGCTGTTTTTT. This sequence encodes CASSVQGQGAGELFF. The rearrangement uses TRBV5-1 and TRBJ2-2; TRBD1 matches 11 bases. CDR1 and CDR2 (germline): SGHRS, YFSETQ. The J segment lost 6 bases and the V segment lost 4 bases, leaving 5 bases of the junction unmatched. This CDR3 is built from 15 residues.

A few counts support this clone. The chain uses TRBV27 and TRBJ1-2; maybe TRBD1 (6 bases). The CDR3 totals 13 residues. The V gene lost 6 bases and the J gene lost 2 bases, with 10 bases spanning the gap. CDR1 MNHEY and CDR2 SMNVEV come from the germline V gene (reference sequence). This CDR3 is CASSRQENYGYTF. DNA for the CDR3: TGTGCCAGCAGCAGACAGGAAAACTATGGCTACACCTTC.

Here the CDR3 reads CATSRDLGMGQPQHF. The CDR3 DNA is TGTGCCACCAGCAGAGATCTGGGGATGGGTCAGCCCCAGCATTTT. The V gene is TRBV15, the J gene TRBJ1-5, with D uncertain. This CDR3 region has 15 residues. Germline CDR1 is LNHNV and CDR2 is YYDKDF (reference sequence). V gave up 0 bases and J gave up 6 bases, with 12 bases separating them.

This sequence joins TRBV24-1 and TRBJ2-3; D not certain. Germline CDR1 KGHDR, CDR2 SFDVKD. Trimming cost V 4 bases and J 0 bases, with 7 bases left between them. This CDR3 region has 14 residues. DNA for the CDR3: TGTGCCACCAGTGAAGCGACTAGCACAGATACGCAGTATTTT. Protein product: CATSEATSTDTQYF.

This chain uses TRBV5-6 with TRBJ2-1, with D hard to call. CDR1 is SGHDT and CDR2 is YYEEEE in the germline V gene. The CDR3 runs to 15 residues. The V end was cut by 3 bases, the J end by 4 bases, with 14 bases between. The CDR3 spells CASSWGSLGYNEQFF. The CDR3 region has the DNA TGTGCCAGCAGCTGGGGATCTTTGGGGTACAATGAGCAGTTCTTC.

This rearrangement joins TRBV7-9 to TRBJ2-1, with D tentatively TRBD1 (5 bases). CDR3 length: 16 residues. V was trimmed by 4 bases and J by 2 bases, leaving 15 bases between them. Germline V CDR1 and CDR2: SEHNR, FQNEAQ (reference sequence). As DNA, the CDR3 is TGTGCCAGCAGCTCTTCAGGGTCGGGTACCTACAATGAGCAGTTCTTC. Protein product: CASSSSGSGTYNEQFF.

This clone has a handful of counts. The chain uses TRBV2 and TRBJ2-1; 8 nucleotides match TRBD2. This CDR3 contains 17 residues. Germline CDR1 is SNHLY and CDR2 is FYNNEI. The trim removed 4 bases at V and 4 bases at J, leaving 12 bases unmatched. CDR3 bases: TGTGCCAGCAGTGCGACGGGAGGGTACTTTGGTTACAATGAGCAGTTCTTC. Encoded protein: CASSATGGYFGYNEQFF.

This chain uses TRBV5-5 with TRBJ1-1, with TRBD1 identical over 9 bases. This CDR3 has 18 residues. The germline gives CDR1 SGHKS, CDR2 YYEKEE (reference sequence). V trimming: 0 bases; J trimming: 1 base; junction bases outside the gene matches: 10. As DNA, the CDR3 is TGTGCCAGCAGCTTGGGGGACAGGGAGGTCCGCGGGAACACTGAAGCTTTCTTT. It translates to CASSLGDREVRGNTEAFF.

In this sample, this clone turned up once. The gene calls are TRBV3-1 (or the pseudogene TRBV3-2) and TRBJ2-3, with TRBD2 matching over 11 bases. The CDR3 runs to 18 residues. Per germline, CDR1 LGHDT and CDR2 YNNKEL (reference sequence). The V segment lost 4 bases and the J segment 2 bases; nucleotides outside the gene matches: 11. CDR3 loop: CASSPAFGSGGATDTQYF. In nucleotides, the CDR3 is TGTGCCAGCAGCCCCGCCTTTGGTAGCGGGGGGGCCACAGATACGCAGTATTTT.

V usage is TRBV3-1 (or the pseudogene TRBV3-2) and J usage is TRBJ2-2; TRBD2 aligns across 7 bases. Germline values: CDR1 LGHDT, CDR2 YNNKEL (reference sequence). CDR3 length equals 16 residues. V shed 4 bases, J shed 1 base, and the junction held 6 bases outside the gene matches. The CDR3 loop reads CASSRRRGMNTGELFF. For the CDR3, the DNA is TGTGCCAGCAGCCGCCGGCGGGGGATGAACACCGGGGAGCTGTTTTTT.

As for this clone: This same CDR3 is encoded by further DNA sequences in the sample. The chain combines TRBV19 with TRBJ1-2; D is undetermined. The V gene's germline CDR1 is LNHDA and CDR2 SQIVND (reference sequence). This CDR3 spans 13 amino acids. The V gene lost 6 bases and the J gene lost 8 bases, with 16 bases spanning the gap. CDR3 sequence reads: CASSLPGPSGYTF. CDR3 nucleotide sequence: TGTGCCAGTAGCCTTCCTGGCCCCTCAGGCTACACCTTC.

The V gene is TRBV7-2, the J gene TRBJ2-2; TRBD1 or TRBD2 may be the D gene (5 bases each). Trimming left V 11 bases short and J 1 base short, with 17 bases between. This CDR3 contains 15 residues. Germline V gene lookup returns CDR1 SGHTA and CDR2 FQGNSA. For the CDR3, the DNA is TGTGCCGTTCCCCGGGACCGACAGAACACCGGGGAGCTGTTTTTT. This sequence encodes CAVPRDRQNTGELFF.

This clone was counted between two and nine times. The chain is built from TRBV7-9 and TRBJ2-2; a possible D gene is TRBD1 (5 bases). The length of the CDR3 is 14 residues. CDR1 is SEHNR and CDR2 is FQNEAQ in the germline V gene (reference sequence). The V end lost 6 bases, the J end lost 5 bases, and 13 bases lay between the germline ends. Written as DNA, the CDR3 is TGTGCCAGCAGTTATGACAGCTTAACCGGGGAGCTGTTTTTT. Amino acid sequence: CASSYDSLTGELFF.

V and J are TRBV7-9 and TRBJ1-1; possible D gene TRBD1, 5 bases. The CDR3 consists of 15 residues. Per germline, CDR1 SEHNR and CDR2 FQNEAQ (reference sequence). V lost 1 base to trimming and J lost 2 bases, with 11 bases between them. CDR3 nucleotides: TGTGCCAGCAGCTTAGGTCTACAGGCAAACACTGAAGCTTTCTTT. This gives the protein CASSLGLQANTEAFF.

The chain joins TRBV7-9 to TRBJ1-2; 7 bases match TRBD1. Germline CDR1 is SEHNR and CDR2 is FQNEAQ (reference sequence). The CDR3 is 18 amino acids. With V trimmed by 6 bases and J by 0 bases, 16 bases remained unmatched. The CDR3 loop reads CASRNLPGQIATNYGYTF. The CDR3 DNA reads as TGTGCCAGCAGGAACCTACCGGGACAGATCGCTACTAACTATGGCTACACCTTC.

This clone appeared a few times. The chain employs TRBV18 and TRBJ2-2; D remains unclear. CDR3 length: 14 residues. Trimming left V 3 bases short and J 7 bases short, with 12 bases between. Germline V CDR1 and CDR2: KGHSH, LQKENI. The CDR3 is CASSPQFMIGELFF. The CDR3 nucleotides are TGTGCCAGCTCACCCCAGTTTATGATCGGGGAGCTGTTTTTT.